There are a few counts of the clone carrying this T cell receptor beta chain. Samples came from patients with localized non-small cell lung adenocarcinoma. This CDR3 region has 17 residues. With 3 bases clipped from V and 1 base from J, the junction kept 8 bases outside the gene matches. CDR1 is MGHRA, CDR2 YSYEKL, per germline. The data belong to a study of CD4 and CD8 cells across lung adenocarcinoma regions. MiXCR, run by TCRdb on the PCR reads, gives a single entry per CDR3 protein. The sample holds almost 5,000 distinct CDR3 sequences, 55% to 70% seen once. This chain connects TRBV4-1 to TRBJ2-4; 8 positions match TRBD2. The sequence was collected from a male donor with lung adenocarcinoma. The CD4 and CD8 labels of this study may be unreliable. The sequenced material came from CD4+ T cells from the center of a lung tumor. This CDR3 reads CASSHPSGFGAKNIQYF. The CDR3, as DNA: TGCGCCAGCAGCCACCCTAGCGGGTTCGGGGCCAAAAACATTCAGTACTTC.